The TCR beta chain described here comes from a study of blood T cell repertoires in COVID-19. Using immunoSEQ multiplex PCR, the repertoire was profiled, and TCRdb retains in-frame clones only, with some absent. There are about 60,000 clones in the sample; about 90% occur only once, and under 1.5% lies in the top ten. Unmatched junction bases numbered 6, after V lost 2 bases and J lost 1 base. The CDR3 is 16 amino acids. Germline assignment: CDR1 MDHEN and CDR2 SYDVKM. The sequenced material came from peripheral blood. V usage is TRBV28 and J usage is TRBJ1-1, with TRBD1 matching over 8 bases. The TCR was taken from a man aged 60 to 69 with acute or convalescent COVID-19. CDR3 DNA sequence: TGTGCCAGCAGTTTAGATACAGGGGGATGGAACACTGAAGCTTTCTTT. It specifies CASSLDTGGWNTEAFF.